This TCR beta chain was sequenced for a study of blood T cell repertoires in COVID-19. Study at large: Samples of COVID-19 (acute and convalescent) were obtained from the United States, Italy and Spain. In each case, the material was cDNA or gDNA derived from T cells, B-cell-depleted T cells, or PBMCs.

In this sample, this clone turned up a few times. This CDR3 contains 13 residues. Between the trimmed V and J ends, which lost 5 bases and 7 bases, there was a span of 11 bases. From germline, CDR1 is KGHDR and CDR2 SFDVKD. Original data processing: How many nucleated cells were present was estimated from reference gene primer amplification. The data were produced by immunoSEQ multiplex PCR, yet TCRdb's version contains in-frame clones alone and is incomplete. V, J and clone size derive from that table, while D and trimming were established from the DNA sequence. The data contain around 200,000 clones, 75% to 90% of them seen just once; the ten biggest clones take up 5.5% to 8%. Followed over time, Seattle patients had been enrolled while infection was active.

What was sequenced was peripheral blood. The clonotype originates from a woman aged 40-49 years with COVID-19, enrolled during active disease. This chain links TRBV24-1 with TRBJ2-1; D not certain. The CDR3: CATSAREENEQFF. The CDR3, as DNA: TGTGCCACCAGTGCTCGTGAGGAGAATGAGCAGTTCTTC.